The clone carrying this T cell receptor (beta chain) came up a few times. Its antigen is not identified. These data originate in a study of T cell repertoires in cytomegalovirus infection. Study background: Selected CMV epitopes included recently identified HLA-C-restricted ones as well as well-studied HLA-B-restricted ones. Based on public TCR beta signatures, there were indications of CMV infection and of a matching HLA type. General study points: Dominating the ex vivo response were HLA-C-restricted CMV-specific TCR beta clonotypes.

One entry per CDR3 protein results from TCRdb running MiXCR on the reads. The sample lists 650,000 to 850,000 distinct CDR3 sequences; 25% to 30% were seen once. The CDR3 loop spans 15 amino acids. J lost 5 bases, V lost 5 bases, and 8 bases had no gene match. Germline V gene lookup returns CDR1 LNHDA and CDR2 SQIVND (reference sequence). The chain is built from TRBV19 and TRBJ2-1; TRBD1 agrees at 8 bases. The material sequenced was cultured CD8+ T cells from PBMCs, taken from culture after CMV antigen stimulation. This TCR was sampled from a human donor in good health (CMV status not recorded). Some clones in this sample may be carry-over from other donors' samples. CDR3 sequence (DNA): TGTGCCAGTAGTTCCCGACAGGGGATCAACAATGAGCAGTTCTTC. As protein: CASSSRQGINNEQFF.